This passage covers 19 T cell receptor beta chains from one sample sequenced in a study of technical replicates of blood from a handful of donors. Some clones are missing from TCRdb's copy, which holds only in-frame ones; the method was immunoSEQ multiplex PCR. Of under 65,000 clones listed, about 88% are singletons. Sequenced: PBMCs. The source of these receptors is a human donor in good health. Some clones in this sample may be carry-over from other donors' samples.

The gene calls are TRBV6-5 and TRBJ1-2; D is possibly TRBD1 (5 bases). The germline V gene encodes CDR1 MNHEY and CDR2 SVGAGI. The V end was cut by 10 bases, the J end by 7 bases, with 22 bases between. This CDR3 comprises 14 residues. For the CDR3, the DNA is TGTGCCACCTCAAATCCCGGGGGAAGTCTTGGCTACACCTTC. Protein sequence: CATSNPGGSLGYTF.

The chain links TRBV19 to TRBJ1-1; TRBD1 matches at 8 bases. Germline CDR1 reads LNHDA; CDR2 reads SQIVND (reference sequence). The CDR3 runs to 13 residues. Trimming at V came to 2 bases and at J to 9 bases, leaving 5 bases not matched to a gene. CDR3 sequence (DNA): TGTGCCAGTAGTATAAATGACAGGGGTCAAGCTTTCTTT. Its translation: CASSINDRGQAFF.

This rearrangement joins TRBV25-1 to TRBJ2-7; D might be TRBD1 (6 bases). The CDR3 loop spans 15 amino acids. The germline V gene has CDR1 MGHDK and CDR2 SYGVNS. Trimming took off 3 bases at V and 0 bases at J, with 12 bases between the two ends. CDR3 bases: TGTGCCAGCAGTGATCCGGGACACCTCTCCTACGAGCAGTACTTC. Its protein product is CASSDPGHLSYEQYF.

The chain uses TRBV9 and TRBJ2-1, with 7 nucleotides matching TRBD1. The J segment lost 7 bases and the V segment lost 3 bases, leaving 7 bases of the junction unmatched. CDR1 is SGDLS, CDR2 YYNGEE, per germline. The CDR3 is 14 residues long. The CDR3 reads CASSARQGENEQFF. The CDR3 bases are TGTGCCAGCAGCGCCCGACAGGGTGAAAATGAGCAGTTCTTC.

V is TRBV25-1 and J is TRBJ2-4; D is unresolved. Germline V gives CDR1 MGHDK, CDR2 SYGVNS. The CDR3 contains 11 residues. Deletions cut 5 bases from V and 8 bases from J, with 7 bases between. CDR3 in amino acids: CASSRGDIQYF. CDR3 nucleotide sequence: TGTGCCAGCAGTCGCGGAGACATTCAGTACTTC. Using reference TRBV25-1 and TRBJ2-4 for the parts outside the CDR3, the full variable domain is EADIYQTPRYLVIGTGKKITLECSQTMGHDKMYWYQQDPGMELHLIHYSYGVNSTEKGDLSSESTVSRIRTEHFPLTLESARPSHTSQYLCASSRGDIQYFGAGTRLSVL.

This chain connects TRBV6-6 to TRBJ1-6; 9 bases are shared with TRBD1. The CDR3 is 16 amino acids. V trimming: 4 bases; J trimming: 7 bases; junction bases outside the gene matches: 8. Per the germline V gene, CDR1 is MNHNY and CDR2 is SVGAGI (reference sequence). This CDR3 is CASSSEGQGRNSPLHF. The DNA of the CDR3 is TGTGCCAGCAGTTCGGAGGGACAGGGAAGAAATTCACCCCTCCACTTT.

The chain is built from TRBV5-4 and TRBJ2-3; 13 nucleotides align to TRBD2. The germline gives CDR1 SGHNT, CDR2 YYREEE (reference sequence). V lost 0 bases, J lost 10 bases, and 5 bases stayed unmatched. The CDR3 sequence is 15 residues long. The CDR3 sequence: CASSLGTSGSTAQYF. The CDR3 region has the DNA TGTGCCAGCAGCTTGGGGACTAGCGGGAGTACCGCGCAGTATTTT.

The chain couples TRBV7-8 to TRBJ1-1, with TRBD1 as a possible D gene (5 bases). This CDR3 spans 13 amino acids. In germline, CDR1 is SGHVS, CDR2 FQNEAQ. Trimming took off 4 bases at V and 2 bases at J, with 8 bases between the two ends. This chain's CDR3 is CASSYQGNTEAFF. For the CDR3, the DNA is TGTGCCAGCAGCTATCAGGGTAACACTGAAGCTTTCTTT.

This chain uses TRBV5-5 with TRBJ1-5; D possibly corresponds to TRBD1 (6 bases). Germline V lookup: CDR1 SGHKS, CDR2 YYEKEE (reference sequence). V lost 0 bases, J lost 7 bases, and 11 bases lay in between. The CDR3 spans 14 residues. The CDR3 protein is CASSLGSGAQPQHF. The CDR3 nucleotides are TGTGCCAGCAGCTTGGGGTCAGGGGCCCAGCCCCAGCATTTT.

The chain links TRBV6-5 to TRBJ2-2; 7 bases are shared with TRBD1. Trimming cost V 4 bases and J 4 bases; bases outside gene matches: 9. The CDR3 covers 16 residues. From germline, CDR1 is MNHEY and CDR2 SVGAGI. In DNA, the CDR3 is TGTGCCAGCAGTTTCCACGACAGGGTACGCACCGGGGAGCTGTTTTTT. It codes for CASSFHDRVRTGELFF.

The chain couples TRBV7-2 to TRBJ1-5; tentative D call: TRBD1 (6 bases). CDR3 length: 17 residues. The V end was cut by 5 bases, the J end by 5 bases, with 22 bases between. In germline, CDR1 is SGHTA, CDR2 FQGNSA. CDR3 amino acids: CASSRGGSGGSYQPQHF. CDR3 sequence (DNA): TGTGCCAGCAGCCGGGGCGGCTCGGGGGGCAGTTATCAGCCCCAGCATTTT.

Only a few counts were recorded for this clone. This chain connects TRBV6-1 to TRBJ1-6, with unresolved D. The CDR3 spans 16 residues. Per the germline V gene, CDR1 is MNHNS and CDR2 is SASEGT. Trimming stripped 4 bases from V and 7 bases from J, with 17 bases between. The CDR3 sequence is CASSARGRSGNSPLHF. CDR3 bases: TGTGCCAGCAGTGCCCGAGGGAGGTCGGGGAATTCACCCCTCCACTTT.

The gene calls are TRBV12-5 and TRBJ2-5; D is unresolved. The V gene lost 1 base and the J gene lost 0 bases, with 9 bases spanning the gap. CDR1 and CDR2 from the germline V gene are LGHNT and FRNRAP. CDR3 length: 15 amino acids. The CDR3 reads CASGLGRLHQETQYF. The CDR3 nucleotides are TGTGCTAGTGGTTTGGGCAGGCTTCACCAAGAGACCCAGTACTTC.

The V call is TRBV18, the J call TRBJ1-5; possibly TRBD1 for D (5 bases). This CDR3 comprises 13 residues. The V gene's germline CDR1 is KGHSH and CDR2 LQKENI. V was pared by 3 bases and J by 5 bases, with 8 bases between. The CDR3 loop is CASSPQGDQPQHF. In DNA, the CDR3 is TGTGCCAGCTCACCGCAGGGTGATCAGCCCCAGCATTTT. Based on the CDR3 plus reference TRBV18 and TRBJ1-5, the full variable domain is NAGVMQNPRHLVRRRGQEARLRCSPMKGHSHVYWYRQLPEEGLKFMVYLQKENIIDESGMPKERFSAEFPKEGPSILRIQQVVRGDSAAYFCASSPQGDQPQHFGDGTRLSIL.

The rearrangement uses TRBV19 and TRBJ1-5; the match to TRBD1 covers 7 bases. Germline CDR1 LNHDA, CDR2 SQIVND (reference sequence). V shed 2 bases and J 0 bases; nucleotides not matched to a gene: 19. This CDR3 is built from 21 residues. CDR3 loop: CASSIYPQRTGQGYSNQPQHF. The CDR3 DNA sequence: TGTGCCAGTAGTATATACCCCCAACGGACAGGCCAGGGCTATAGCAATCAGCCCCAGCATTTT.

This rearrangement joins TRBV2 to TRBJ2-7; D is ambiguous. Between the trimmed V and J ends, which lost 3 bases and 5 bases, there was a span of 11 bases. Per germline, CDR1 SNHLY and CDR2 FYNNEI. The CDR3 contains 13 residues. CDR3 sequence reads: CASSEGRIHEQYF. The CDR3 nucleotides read TGTGCCAGCAGTGAGGGCAGGATCCACGAGCAGTACTTC.

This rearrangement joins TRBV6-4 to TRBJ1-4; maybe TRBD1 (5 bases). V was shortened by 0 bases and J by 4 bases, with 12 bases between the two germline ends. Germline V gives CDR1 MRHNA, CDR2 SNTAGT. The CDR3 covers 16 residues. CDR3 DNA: TGTGCCAGCAGTGACTCCAGGGACTTCGTTAATGAAAAACTGTTTTTT. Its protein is CASSDSRDFVNEKLFF.

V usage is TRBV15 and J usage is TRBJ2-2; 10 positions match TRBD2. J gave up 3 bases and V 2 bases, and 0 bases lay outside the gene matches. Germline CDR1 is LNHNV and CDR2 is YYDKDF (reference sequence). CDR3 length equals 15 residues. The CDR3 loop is CATSRLAGDTGELFF. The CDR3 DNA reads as TGTGCCACCAGCAGACTAGCGGGGGACACCGGGGAGCTGTTTTTT.

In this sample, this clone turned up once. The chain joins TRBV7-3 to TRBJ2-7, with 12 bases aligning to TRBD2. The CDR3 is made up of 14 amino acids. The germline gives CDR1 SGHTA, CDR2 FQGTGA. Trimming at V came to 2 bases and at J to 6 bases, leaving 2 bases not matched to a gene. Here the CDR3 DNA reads TGTGCCAGCAGCTTACTACTAGCGGGAGGCGAGCAGTACTTC. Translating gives CASSLLLAGGEQYF.